Below, 26 T cell receptor beta chains from the same sample are listed, as sequenced in a study of CD8+ T cells in alopecia areata. Extracted RNA was reverse transcribed into cDNA, the sequencing template. The assay was immunoSEQ multiplex PCR, and TCRdb's table has in-frame clones only and misses some. The sample consists of hundreds of thousands of clones, roughly 60% of them appearing once. Treatment: oral pan-JAK inhibitor, 5-10 mg twice daily. The sample was CD4+ T cells sorted from blood, taken at week 24, from a patient treated with tofacitinib. Receptor source: a human donor with alopecia areata.

The CDR3 coding sequence is TGTGCCAGCAGCCCCCGGGGCGGCAATCAGCCCCAGCATTTT. Encoded protein: CASSPRGGNQPQHF. This chain joins TRBV7-2 and TRBJ1-5, with D possibly matching TRBD1 (5 bases). This CDR3 is built from 14 residues. V lost 5 bases, J lost 2 bases, and 10 bases lay in between. Germline V gene sequence: CDR1 SGHTA, CDR2 FQGNSA.

There are a few counts of this clone. The chain has TRBV2 and TRBJ2-5, with TRBD2 matching over 10 bases. CDR3 length equals 14 residues. V lost 6 bases, J lost 3 bases, and 4 bases stayed unmatched. CDR1 is SNHLY and CDR2 is FYNNEI in the germline V gene. The CDR3 bases are TGTGCCAGCAGGGACAGCGGGGGGGAAGAGACCCAGTACTTC. It specifies CASRDSGGEETQYF.

This chain links TRBV25-1 with TRBJ1-2; 7 bases map to TRBD1. The CDR3 contains 16 residues. Per germline, CDR1 MGHDK and CDR2 SYGVNS. V was pared by 6 bases and J by 2 bases, with 12 bases of the junction left unmatched. The CDR3 is CASRRGGGAINYGYTF. As DNA, the CDR3 is TGTGCCAGCAGGAGGGGAGGGGGCGCGATCAACTATGGCTACACCTTC.

The V gene is TRBV30, the J gene TRBJ2-1; D may match TRBD1 or TRBD2 (5 bases each). Germline loops: CDR1 GTSNPN, CDR2 SVGIG (reference sequence). V was pared by 8 bases and J by 0 bases, with 14 bases between. The CDR3 runs to 14 residues. Here the CDR3 DNA reads TGTGCCCGGGAAACCAGGGACTCCTACAATGAGCAGTTCTTC. Translated, it gives CARETRDSYNEQFF.

V usage is TRBV5-1 and J usage is TRBJ2-5; a possible D gene is TRBD1 (5 bases). Germline-derived CDR1 and CDR2 are SGHRS and YFSETQ. Trimming stripped 4 bases from V and 2 bases from J, with 9 bases between. CDR3 length: 13 residues. CDR3 amino acids: CASSPTEQETQYF. Written as DNA, the CDR3 is TGCGCCAGCAGCCCGACAGAGCAAGAGACCCAGTACTTC.

The chain combines TRBV6-5 with TRBJ2-7; TRBD1 matches 7 bases. The germline V gene has CDR1 MNHEY and CDR2 SVGAGI. V lost 2 bases to trimming and J lost 9 bases; unmatched junction nucleotides: 10. This CDR3 has 14 residues. The CDR3: CASSYEGAGSRQYF. In nucleotides, the CDR3 is TGTGCCAGCAGTTACGAGGGGGCAGGGAGCCGGCAGTACTTC.

There are a few counts of this clone. The chain links TRBV6-5 to TRBJ1-4; 9 nucleotides align to TRBD1. With V trimmed by 6 bases and J by 5 bases, 4 bases remained unmatched. The V gene's germline CDR1 is MNHEY and CDR2 SVGAGI. The CDR3 has 14 amino acids. The CDR3 loop is CASRPGQGNEKLFF. CDR3 nucleotides: TGTGCCAGCAGACCGGGACAGGGCAATGAAAAACTGTTTTTT.

There are a few counts of this clone. This sequence joins TRBV2 and TRBJ2-2; D not certain. CDR3 length: 13 amino acids. CDR1 and CDR2 (germline): SNHLY, FYNNEI. Trimming stripped 1 base from V and 7 bases from J, with 7 bases between. CDR3 bases: TGTGCCAGCAGTGAAGTCGTAGGCGGGGAGCTGTTTTTT. Translation gives CASSEVVGGELFF.

This rearrangement joins TRBV5-1 to TRBJ2-5; 7 nucleotides match TRBD2. In germline, CDR1 is SGHRS, CDR2 YFSETQ. The CDR3 loop spans 13 amino acids. J lost 9 bases, V lost 2 bases, and 7 bases had no gene match. In DNA, the CDR3 is TGCGCCAGCAGCTTAAGTAGCGGGCAGGCCCAGTACTTC. This gives the protein CASSLSSGQAQYF.

Remarks on this clone: Other DNA sequences within the sample encode an identical CDR3. The V call is TRBV20-1, the J call TRBJ1-6, with unresolved D. The CDR3 consists of 11 residues. Trimming shortened V by 1 base and J by 9 bases, and 4 bases separated the two germline ends. Germline V gene data show CDR1 as DFQATT and CDR2 as SNEGSKA (reference sequence). Here the CDR3 reads CSARGGSPLHF. The CDR3, as DNA: TGCAGTGCTAGAGGGGGTTCACCCCTCCACTTT.

This chain uses TRBV7-2 with TRBJ2-1, with D tentatively TRBD2 (5 bases). Germline CDR1 and CDR2: SGHTA and FQGNSA. The CDR3 is made up of 16 amino acids. V lost 3 bases, J lost 8 bases, and 20 bases lay in between. As DNA, the CDR3 is TGTGCCAGCAGCTTGGATCGGGAAGTAAGGATCTATGAGCAGTTCTTC. It codes for CASSLDREVRIYEQFF.

The sample holds a few counts of this clone. The rearrangement joins TRBV30 to TRBJ1-5; 7 nucleotides align to TRBD1. With V trimmed by 1 base and J by 4 bases, 4 bases remained unmatched. This CDR3 has 14 residues. The germline gives CDR1 GTSNPN, CDR2 SVGIG (reference sequence). CDR3 sequence reads: CAWSGDRENQPQHF. CDR3 nucleotides: TGTGCCTGGAGTGGCGACAGGGAAAATCAGCCCCAGCATTTT.

CDR3 nucleotide sequence: TGTGCCATCAGGGACAGGGGTGACACCGGGGAGCTGTTTTTT. Protein: CAIRDRGDTGELFF. The J gene is TRBJ2-2, the V gene TRBV10-3; 9 bases fit TRBD1. With 6 bases clipped from V and 3 bases from J, the junction kept 2 bases outside the gene matches. Germline assignment: CDR1 ENHRY and CDR2 SYGVKD. This CDR3 has 14 amino acids.

The genes are TRBV7-2 and TRBJ1-2; D unresolved. The germline V gene has CDR1 SGHTA and CDR2 FQGNSA. V lost 4 bases and J 6 bases, leaving 6 bases between the germline ends. The CDR3 loop spans 11 amino acids. The CDR3 DNA follows: TGTGCCAGCAGCTCCCGACATGGCTACACCTTC. It yields the protein CASSSRHGYTF.

This clone was seen once. This chain uses TRBV5-1 with TRBJ1-2; D gene unclear. Trimming took 4 bases from V and 6 from J, leaving 13 bases between them. Germline loops: CDR1 SGHRS, CDR2 YFSETQ. The CDR3 is 13 amino acids. For the CDR3, the DNA is TGCGCCAGCAGCAGTGGCGGAGGGAATGGCTACACCTTC. Encoded protein: CASSSGGGNGYTF.

This chain links TRBV5-1 with TRBJ1-1; 8 nucleotides match TRBD1. Germline CDR1 and CDR2: SGHRS and YFSETQ. This CDR3 spans 16 amino acids. V was pared by 5 bases and J by 1 base, with 10 bases of the junction left unmatched. CDR3 sequence (DNA): TGCGCCAGCAGATCTGGACAGGGTCCCTCGAACACTGAAGCTTTCTTT. Amino acids: CASRSGQGPSNTEAFF.

V usage is TRBV30 and J usage is TRBJ1-1; 7 bases are a match to TRBD1. V dropped 4 bases and J dropped 0; count of bases not matched to a gene: 8. Per germline, CDR1 GTSNPN and CDR2 SVGIG (reference sequence). This CDR3 has 15 amino acids. The DNA of the CDR3 is TGTGCCTGGAAGCCTAGGGGGCTGATGAACACTGAAGCTTTCTTT. It specifies CAWKPRGLMNTEAFF.

Turning to this clone: Other DNA sequences in this sample translate to the same CDR3. The chain has TRBV15 and TRBJ1-1, with D possibly matching TRBD1 (5 bases). Trimming took off 0 bases at V and 5 bases at J, with 10 bases between the two ends. The CDR3 runs 14 residues. Germline-derived CDR1 and CDR2 are LNHNV and YYDKDF (reference sequence). The CDR3 coding sequence is TGTGCCACCAGCAGAGAGGGGGGATTTACTGAAGCTTTCTTT. Translation gives CATSREGGFTEAFF.

This clone was counted between two and nine times. The chain uses TRBV9 and TRBJ2-5; D remains unclear. This CDR3 spans 15 amino acids. V dropped 1 base and J dropped 4 bases, with 14 bases sitting between them. Per germline, CDR1 SGDLS and CDR2 YYNGEE. The CDR3 DNA sequence: TGTGCCAGCAGCGTAACGCTAGTGGGTCGAGAGACCCAGTACTTC. This encodes CASSVTLVGRETQYF.

The rearrangement links TRBV29-1 to TRBJ2-1, with 10 nucleotides matching TRBD2. The CDR3 sequence is 14 residues long. Germline V gives CDR1 SQVTM, CDR2 ANQGSEA. Losses at the gene ends were 6 bases for V and 1 base for J; bases not matched to a gene: 3. The CDR3 sequence is CSVAGLASYNEQFF. CDR3 in DNA: TGCAGCGTAGCGGGACTAGCGTCCTACAATGAGCAGTTCTTC.

This clone was seen only a few times. The J gene is TRBJ2-1, the V gene TRBV10-3, with 10 bases lining up with TRBD2. This CDR3 has 13 residues. Trimming cost V 7 bases and J 6 bases; bases outside gene matches: 3. Germline assignment: CDR1 ENHRY and CDR2 SYGVKD. As DNA, the CDR3 is TGTGCCATCAAAAGCGGGGGGGCCAATGAGCAGTTCTTC. Translating gives CAIKSGGANEQFF.

This clone was counted a few times. The rearrangement uses TRBV10-3 and TRBJ2-2; 8 bases match TRBD1. The V gene's germline CDR1 is ENHRY and CDR2 SYGVKD. The CDR3 has 15 amino acids. Trimming at V came to 5 bases and at J to 1 base, leaving 3 bases not matched to a gene. CDR3 loop: CAISSDRGNTGELFF. For the CDR3, the DNA is TGTGCCATCAGTTCAGACAGGGGGAACACCGGGGAGCTGTTTTTT.

The chain combines TRBV2 with TRBJ1-5, with a weak D call TRBD1 (6 bases). Germline V gives CDR1 SNHLY, CDR2 FYNNEI. Between the trimmed V and J ends, which lost 3 bases and 4 bases, there was a span of 10 bases. The CDR3 sequence is 14 residues long. For the CDR3, the DNA is TGTGCCAGCAGTGAGGGAACAGGGAATCAGCCCCAGCATTTT. It encodes CASSEGTGNQPQHF. The variable domain in full, with the rest retrieved from reference TRBV2 and TRBJ1-5, is EPEVTQTPSHQVTQMGQEVILRCVPISNHLYFYWYRQILGQKVEFLVSFYNNEISEKSEIFDDQFSVERPDGSNFTLKIRSTKLEDSAMYFCASSEGTGNQPQHFGDGTRLSIL.

This rearrangement joins TRBV15 to TRBJ2-3; no clear D. The CDR3 extends over 13 amino acids. Germline values: CDR1 LNHNV, CDR2 YYDKDF (reference sequence). V lost 3 bases, J lost 4 bases, and 8 bases lay in between. CDR3 sequence (DNA): TGTGCCACCAGCAGCCCGACTGCAGATACGCAGTATTTT. It codes for CATSSPTADTQYF.

The chain couples TRBV4-2 to TRBJ2-3; 8 positions agree with TRBD1. The CDR3 has 15 residues. Germline loops: CDR1 LGHNA, CDR2 YNFKEQ. J was trimmed by 1 base and V by 8 bases; bases with no gene match: 8. In DNA form, the CDR3 reads TGTGCCAGCGGGCAGGGGGCGCGCGGCACAGATACGCAGTATTTT. As protein: CASGQGARGTDTQYF.

The chain employs TRBV2 and TRBJ2-5; 7 nucleotides line up with TRBD1. V dropped 3 bases and J dropped 6; count of bases not matched to a gene: 4. Germline CDR1 SNHLY, CDR2 FYNNEI. The CDR3 runs to 13 residues. CDR3: CASSEETGKTQYF. DNA for the CDR3: TGTGCCAGCAGTGAGGAGACAGGGAAGACCCAGTACTTC.